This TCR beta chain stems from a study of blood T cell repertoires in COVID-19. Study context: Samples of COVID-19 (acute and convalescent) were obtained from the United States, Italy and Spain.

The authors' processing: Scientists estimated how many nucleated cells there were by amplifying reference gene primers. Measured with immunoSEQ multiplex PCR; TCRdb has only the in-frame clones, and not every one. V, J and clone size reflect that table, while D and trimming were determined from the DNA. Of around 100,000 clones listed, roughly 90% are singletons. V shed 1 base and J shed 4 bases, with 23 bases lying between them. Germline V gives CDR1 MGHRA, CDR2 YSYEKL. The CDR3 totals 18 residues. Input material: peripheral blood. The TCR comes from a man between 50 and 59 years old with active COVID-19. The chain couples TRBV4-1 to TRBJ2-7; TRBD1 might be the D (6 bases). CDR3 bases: TGCGCCAGCAGCCAAGTAACATCTGTGGGAGACAGGATATACGAGCAGTACTTC. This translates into CASSQVTSVGDRIYEQYF.